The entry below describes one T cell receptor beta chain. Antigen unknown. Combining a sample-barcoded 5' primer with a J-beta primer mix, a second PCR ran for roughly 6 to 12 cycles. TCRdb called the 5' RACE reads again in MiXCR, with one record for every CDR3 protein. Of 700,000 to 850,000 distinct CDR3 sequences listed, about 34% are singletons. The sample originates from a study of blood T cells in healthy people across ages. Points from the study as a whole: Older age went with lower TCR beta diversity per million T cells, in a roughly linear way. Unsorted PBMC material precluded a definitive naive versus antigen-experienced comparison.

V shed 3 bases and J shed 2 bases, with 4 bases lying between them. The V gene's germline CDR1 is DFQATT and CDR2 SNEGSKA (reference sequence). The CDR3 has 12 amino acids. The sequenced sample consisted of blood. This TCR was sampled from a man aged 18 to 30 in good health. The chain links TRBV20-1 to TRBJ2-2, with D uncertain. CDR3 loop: CSASSNTGELFF. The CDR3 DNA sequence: TGCAGTGCTAGTTCCAACACCGGGGAGCTGTTTTTT.